This section outlines one T cell receptor beta chain sequence together with its context. Antigen: not known. The CDR3 consists of 16 residues. Unmatched junction bases numbered 11, after V lost 5 bases and J lost 4 bases. Germline values: CDR1 SGHVS, CDR2 FQNEAQ. Sequencing used immunoSEQ multiplex PCR; TCRdb keeps in-frame clones, though not all of them. This table holds about 150,000 clones, more than 75% found once. This record belongs to a study of cytomegalovirus exposure and HLA in healthy donors. Study-wide points: In a later analysis, first-cohort TCR clusters were found to tend to co-occur in the 130 or so validation repertoires. CMV antigen specificity was confirmed in vitro for a few CMV-associated chains.

V is TRBV7-8 and J is TRBJ1-5; TRBD1 agrees at 7 bases. Sequencing was carried out using PBMCs. The TCR originated in a man aged 18 to 29 in good health and CMV-seronegative. In DNA, the CDR3 is TGTGCCAGCAGCCTAGGGGGCCATGAAAATAATCAGCCCCAGCATTTT. It translates to CASSLGGHENNQPQHF.